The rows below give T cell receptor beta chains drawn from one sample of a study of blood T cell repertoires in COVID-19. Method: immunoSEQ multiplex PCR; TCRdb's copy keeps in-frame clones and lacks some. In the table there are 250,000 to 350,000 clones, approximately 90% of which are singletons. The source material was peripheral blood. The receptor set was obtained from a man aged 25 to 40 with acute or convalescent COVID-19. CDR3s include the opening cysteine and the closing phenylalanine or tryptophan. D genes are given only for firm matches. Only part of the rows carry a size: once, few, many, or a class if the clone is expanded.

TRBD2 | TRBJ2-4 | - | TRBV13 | CASSLPRTSGRGAKNIQYF | TGTGCCAGCAGCTTGCCTCGAACTAGCGGGAGGGGTGCCAAAAACATTCAGTACTTC
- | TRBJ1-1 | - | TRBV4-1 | CASSQDRFTEAFF | TGCGCCAGCAGCCAAGACCGTTTCACTGAAGCTTTCTTT
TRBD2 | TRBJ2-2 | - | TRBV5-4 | CASSQLRGANTGELFF | TGTGCCAGCAGCCAATTGCGGGGGGCGAACACCGGGGAGCTGTTTTTT
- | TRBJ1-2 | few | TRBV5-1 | CASREGYSPFSNYGYTF | TGCGCCAGCAGGGAGGGTTACAGCCCATTTTCTAACTATGGCTACACCTTC
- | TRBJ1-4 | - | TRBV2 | CASSAGVSNEKLFF | TGTGCCAGCAGCGCGGGGGTATCTAATGAAAAACTGTTTTTT
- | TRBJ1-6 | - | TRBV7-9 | CASSPGQHNSPLHF | TGTGCCAGCAGCCCCGGACAGCATAATTCACCCCTCCACTTT
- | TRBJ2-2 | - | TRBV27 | CASSLSLLEGVNTGELFF | TGTGCCAGCAGTTTATCTTTATTGGAGGGCGTGAACACCGGGGAGCTGTTTTTT
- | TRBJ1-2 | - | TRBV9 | CASSLSGGAAFADGYTF | TGTGCCAGCAGCCTAAGCGGGGGGGCGGCCTTCGCAGATGGCTACACCTTC
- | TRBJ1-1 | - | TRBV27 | CASSLTQKSTEAFF | TGTGCCAGCAGTTTGACACAGAAAAGTACTGAAGCTTTCTTT
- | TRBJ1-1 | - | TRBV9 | CASSVVHQGYTEAFF | TGTGCCAGCAGCGTAGTTCACCAGGGGTACACTGAAGCTTTCTTT
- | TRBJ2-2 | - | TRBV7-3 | CASSLSRSNTGELFF | TGTGCCAGCAGCTTAAGCAGATCGAACACCGGGGAGCTGTTTTTT
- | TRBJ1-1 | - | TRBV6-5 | CASSYQPGLNTEAFF | TGTGCCAGCAGTTACCAGCCGGGATTGAACACTGAAGCTTTCTTT
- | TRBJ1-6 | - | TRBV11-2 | CASSQGVRLSSYNSPLHF | TGTGCCAGCAGTCAGGGCGTTCGACTGAGCTCCTATAATTCACCCCTCCACTTT
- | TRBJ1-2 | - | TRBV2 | CASINRDPGYGYTF | TGTGCCAGCATTAACAGGGACCCGGGCTATGGCTACACCTTC
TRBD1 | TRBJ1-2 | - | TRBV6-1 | CASSARPSPGTGGFQSGYTF | TGTGCCAGCAGTGCCCGCCCTAGTCCCGGGACAGGGGGCTTTCAAAGTGGCTACACCTTC
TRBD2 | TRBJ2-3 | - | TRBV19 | CASSTGGTSGTDTQYF | TGTGCCAGTAGTACGGGCGGGACTAGCGGCACAGATACGCAGTATTTT
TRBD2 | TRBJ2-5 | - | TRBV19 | CASSLLAGGVETQYF | TGTGCCAGTAGTCTACTAGCGGGAGGGGTAGAGACCCAGTACTTC
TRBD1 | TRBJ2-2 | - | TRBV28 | CASSWGTGGTGELFF | TGTGCCAGCAGCTGGGGGACAGGGGGTACCGGGGAGCTGTTTTTT
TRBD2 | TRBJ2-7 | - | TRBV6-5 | CASIPSGRNGEQYF | TGTGCCAGCATTCCTAGCGGGAGGAATGGCGAGCAGTACTTC
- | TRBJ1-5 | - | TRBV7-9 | CASSLGGGSPNQPQHF | TGTGCCAGCAGCTTAGGGGGGGGCTCACCCAATCAGCCCCAGCATTTT
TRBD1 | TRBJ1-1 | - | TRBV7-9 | CASSPTGAKAFF | TGTGCCAGCAGTCCCACAGGGGCGAAAGCTTTCTTT
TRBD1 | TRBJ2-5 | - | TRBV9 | CASSVSPRTGEETQYF | TGTGCCAGCAGCGTATCCCCCAGGACAGGAGAAGAGACCCAGTACTTC
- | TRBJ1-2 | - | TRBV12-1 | CASSEAGGNGYTF | TGTGCCAGCAGCGAAGCAGGGGGAAATGGCTACACCTTC
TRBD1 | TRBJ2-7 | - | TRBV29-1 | CSVVTGYRLEQYF | TGCAGCGTTGTGACAGGGTATCGTCTCGAGCAGTACTTC
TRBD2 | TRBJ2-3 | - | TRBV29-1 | CSVDRGAGGPGDTQYF | TGCAGCGTTGATCGGGGAGCGGGAGGGCCGGGAGATACGCAGTATTTT
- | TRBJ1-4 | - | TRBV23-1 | CASSRRATNEKLFF | TGCGCCAGCAGTCGCAGGGCAACTAATGAAAAACTGTTTTTT